This T cell receptor (beta chain) was obtained from a study of shared clonotypes between healthy human individuals. Whole-study context: Donor ages ranged 18 to 49 years: a couple of women, a few men. Used for every donor were three CD4 naive, three CD4 memory, two CD8 naive and one CD8 memory plate. Points from the study as a whole: A few donors shared about 5% of their naive CD4 clonotypes. The study found lower generation probabilities in non-shared clonotypes than in those shared by all four donors.

Trimming took 1 base from V and 5 from J, leaving 11 bases between them. CDR1 and CDR2 (germline): LGHNA, YNFKEQ. The CDR3 has 14 residues. Method: immunoSEQ multiplex PCR; TCRdb's copy keeps in-frame clones and lacks some. The sample contains 2,500,000 or so clones, less than 95% of which appear only once. This clone was seen only once. Its antigen is unknown. The rearrangement links TRBV4-2 to TRBJ2-5; maybe TRBD2 (5 bases). The sample consisted of naive CD4+ T cells from PBMCs. Sample subset: CD45RA+ positively selected. This clonotype was obtained from a man aged 18-30 years in good health. Some clones in this sample may be carry-over from other donors' samples. The CDR3 DNA reads as TGTGCCAGCAGCCAAGGCTCTACGGGGGAGACCCAGTACTTC. It codes for CASSQGSTGETQYF.